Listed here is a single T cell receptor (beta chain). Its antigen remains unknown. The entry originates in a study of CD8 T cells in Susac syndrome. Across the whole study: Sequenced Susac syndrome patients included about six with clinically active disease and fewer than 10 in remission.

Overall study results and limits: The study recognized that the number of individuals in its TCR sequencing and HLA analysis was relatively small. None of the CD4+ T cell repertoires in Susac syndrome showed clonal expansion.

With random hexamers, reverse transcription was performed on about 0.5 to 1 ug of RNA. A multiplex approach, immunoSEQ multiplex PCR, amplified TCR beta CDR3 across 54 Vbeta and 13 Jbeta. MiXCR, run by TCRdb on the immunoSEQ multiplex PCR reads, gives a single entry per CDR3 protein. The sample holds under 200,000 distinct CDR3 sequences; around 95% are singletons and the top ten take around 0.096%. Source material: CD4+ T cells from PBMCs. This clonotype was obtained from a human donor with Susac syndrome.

The CDR3 region is CASSTGGTGNTIYF. The DNA of the CDR3 is TGTGCCAGCAGTACTGGGGGGACAGGAAACACCATATATTTT. This chain uses TRBV7-9 with TRBJ1-3, with TRBD1 as a possible D gene (6 bases). Trimming shortened V by 6 bases and J by 4 bases, and 13 bases separated the two germline ends. This CDR3 contains 14 residues. Germline V gene sequence: CDR1 SEHNR, CDR2 FQNEAQ (reference sequence).